The TCR beta chain under discussion was sequenced for a study of ipilimumab plus nivolumab after autologous stem cell transplantation. Study conclusions and caveats: TCR repertoire, Treg phenotype and gut microbiota reportedly support more study of this approach.

Produced via immunoSEQ multiplex PCR; TCRdb's table is partial and in-frame only. The data show 20,000 to 25,000 clones, around four fifths seen once. The CDR3 extends over 15 amino acids. V was clipped by 2 bases and J by 5 bases; unmatched bases: 7. Germline-derived CDR1 and CDR2 are MNHEY and SMNVEV (reference sequence). A word on this clone: What it recognizes is unknown.

Patients received nivolumab 3 mg/kg at weeks 1, 4, 7, 10, then fortnightly to week 26. The rearrangement uses TRBV27 and TRBJ2-5, with 8 bases lining up with TRBD2. This receptor was taken from a male donor with diffuse large B-cell lymphoma. The material was PBMCs, obtained in a trial of ipilimumab plus nivolumab as post-transplant consolidation. CDR3 sequence (DNA): TGTGCCAGCAGTTTAATTTTAGCGGGGACGGAGACCCAGTACTTC. Translation gives CASSLILAGTETQYF.